This T cell receptor beta chain stems from a study of cytomegalovirus exposure and HLA in healthy donors listed by TCRdb under 2017. Background for the entire study: An earlier analysis of more than 550 of the donors reported 276 Gb of sequence data and 95 million to 130 million unique TCR beta sequences obtained from approximately 180 million T cells. An early release covering 550 to 700 HLA-typed donors comprised 250 to 350 gigabases of sequencing data and tens of millions of unique TCR sequences. Among the roughly 400 genotyped donors, about 83% belonged to the genetic ancestry cluster associated with self-reported Caucasian donors. The study aimed to test whether cataloging public T cell receptors could reveal signatures of past pathogen exposure. The study used immunosequencing to profile the T cell repertoires of 600 to 850 subjects and linked those repertoires to cytomegalovirus serostatus. Besides the first cohort of roughly 660 subjects, a separate validation cohort made up of 90 to 150 different subjects was used. High-throughput TCR immunosequencing, statistical association of individual TCRs with disease status, and machine learning were combined to predict cytomegalovirus infection status. A later analysis re-analyzed previously published TCR beta repertoires from approximately 700 donors and added high-resolution HLA genotyping to study TCR occurrence patterns. Rather than using new phenotypic data, the later analysis identified candidate immune exposures from TCR beta sequences and from how often those sequences occurred across donors. To decide whether each TCR beta V gene segment behaved as functional or pseudogenic, an earlier analysis of approximately 600 of the donors relied on high-throughput TCR beta sequencing. Donor age, sex, ethnicity and CMV serostatus were collected together with the repertoire data. A later genetic analysis took genome-wide SNP genotypes for about three fifths of the 666 donors and used that subset as a discovery cohort. Every repertoire in the discovery cohort had been generated on one and the same sequencing platform. Class I and class II HLA loci were covered by the typing at four-digit resolution. Typing coverage varied by locus: 629-630 donors for A, B, C, DRB1 and DQB1; some 520 for DQA1; nearly 610 for DPA1; about 450 for DPB1. Roughly 5 DR-DQ haplotypes were handled as single units for association and clustering, since linkage in the cohort was strong. On average, around 240,000 unique TCR beta nucleotide sequences were sequenced per donor among a few hundred genotyped donors of the cohort, with about 19% of those sequences being non-productive. The paper's findings and limits, for the study overall: Because counts were too low, some 17 rarely observed V segments, including chromosome 9 orphons, were left out of the earlier analysis of 500 to 750 of the donors. Linkage disequilibrium might explain the correlated functional status among segregating V segments, but an unknown experimental factor could not be excluded. Some IMGT-functional V segments, including TRBV6-2 and TRBV6-3, could not be told apart with the 87-base-pair reads, so those segments were excluded. According to a later genetic analysis, donors in an Asian-associated ancestry cluster had fewer N-insertions in productive TCRs than the approximately 610-donor mean. Cytomegalovirus status was reported to be diagnosed by the classifier with high specificity and sensitivity in both the original and validation cohorts. A group of highly shared sequence variants was considered likely to be a technical artifact of the sequencing pipeline. According to a later analysis, parvovirus B19, influenza, CMV and Epstein-Barr virus appeared linked to several top co-occurrence clusters. The only immune exposure information available for the cohort was CMV serostatus. An association between a missense DCLRE1C variant and V-gene and J-gene trimming of TCR beta chains was found in a later genetic analysis and replicated in an independent cohort. In this cohort, only TCR beta chains were sequenced, and detectable features were limited by the absence of alpha or paired-chain data. Roughly uniform sequencing depth across donors was assumed in presence/absence analyses, although this assumption may not hold. A further reported finding was that TCR beta sequences accurately predicted the HLA-A and HLA-B alleles for most subjects in the first cohort. According to a later analysis, most CMV-associated TCR beta chains appeared to be HLA-restricted, and the HLA associations seemed to be driven largely by CMV exposure. The study listed 164 TCR beta chains as associated with cytomegalovirus. In an earlier analysis of some 540 of the donors, most TCR beta V segments appeared in productive rearrangements about 87% or about 30% of the time, broadly matching IMGT annotations. Three of the identified cytomegalovirus-associated TCR beta chains were confirmed in vitro to be specific for cytomegalovirus antigens. A later analysis associated 15,000 to 20,000 TCR beta sequences with specific HLA alleles at a false discovery rate of 0.05. According to the authors, the approach could potentially be generalized to other disease states and immunological phenotypes. When HLA alleles, especially DR and DQ, strongly co-occurred, TCR associations were difficult to assign to individual alleles. While some public TCRs were present in many individuals, most TCR sequences turned up only very rarely across donors. Because HLA typing was unavailable for some donors at each locus, only the typed subset was used in association tests. In a later analysis, HLA-associated TCR beta chains were found to be more clonally expanded and to have lower generation probabilities than equally common non-associated chains. A later analysis found that TCR association rates varied across HLA loci, with DRB1 alleles showing the most associated TCRs and HLA-C alleles the fewest.

This clone was observed once. Which antigen it targets is not known. Base qualities are not provided; no much larger clone lies one nucleotide away. Library preparation employed the immunoSEQ multiplex PCR assay. The multiplex PCR relied on a mix of 60 forward primers for TCR Vbeta segments and 13 reverse primers for TCR Jbeta segments. A multiplex PCR assay on genomic DNA amplified the CDR3 region of rearranged TCR beta genes. On the Illumina HiSeq System, the amplified TCR beta libraries were sequenced as 87-base-pair reads. From the authors' description of their analysis: In a later analysis, tens of millions of unique TCR beta chains were counted across the 666 repertoires, and roughly 9.9 million of these chains were shared by at least two donors. Raw reads were error-corrected and collapsed into unique sequences by a nearest-neighbor algorithm in which closely related sequences were merged to remove PCR and sequencing errors. CDR3 sequences were aligned to IMGT reference sequences to assign V, D and J gene segments. Each retained sequence needed at least a six-nucleotide match to both a V gene segment and a J gene segment. A rearrangement was called productive if the CDR3 had no stop codons and remained in frame with V and J, and every other rearrangement was called non-productive. Following IMGT convention, CDR3 was defined as the stretch from the second conserved V-encoded cysteine to the conserved J-encoded phenylalanine. The earlier analysis of roughly 590 of the donors excluded any sequence lacking an unambiguous match to a single V gene segment. An earlier analysis of 450 to 650 of the donors called V segments functional above 56.7% productive rearrangements and segregating when the between-donor standard deviation exceeded 5%. A statistical classification framework was built to diagnose cytomegalovirus status from the catalog of TCR beta chain sequences. In a later analysis, TCR nucleotide sequences were compared against IMGT/GENE-DB human TR gene sequences so that V and J genes could be assigned. Using the TCRdist pipeline, a later analysis assigned CDR3 sequences along with most-parsimonious VDJ recombination scenarios. In a later analysis, each TCR beta chain was defined by its CDR3 amino acid sequence together with its V-gene family, and reads without a unique V-gene family were excluded. As a way to deal with suspected cross-contamination and a sequencing artifact, a later analysis dropped hundreds of nucleotide sequences that were highly shared and had low generation probability. For each public chain, a later analysis derived a clonal expansion index from normalized ranks of inferred template counts within each repertoire. In a later analysis, generation probabilities were computed using a VDJ recombination model fitted to out-of-frame rearrangements, and the results were checked against IGoR. In a later analysis, hypergeometric tests were used to score TCR-TCR, TCR-HLA and TCR-CMV co-occurrence, with a repertoire-size bias correction applied to TCR pairs. To estimate false discovery rates, a later analysis permuted the HLA or CMV assignments 20 times. In a later analysis, co-occurring TCRs were grouped with DBSCAN, and TCRdist sequence similarity was added when clustering was performed within HLA-allele-positive subsets. Repertoires with fewer than 30,000 or more than 120,000 public chains, plus five repertoires with anomalous nucleotide sharing, were excluded from co-occurrence clustering. TCRdb re-hosts the immuneACCESS table, in-frame sequences only. Its copies lack some clones; in the studies checked, an unresolved V gene accounts for under half of them, and the cause for the rest is not known. Clone size and V and J calls were adopted from that table, with D and trimming inferred from the DNA. Within this sample are 150,000 to 200,000 clones, with about 80% of them counted one time only. The ten largest account for 0.95% to 1.4% of the sample.

The cohort was made up of approximately 700 healthy bone marrow donors. At the time of sampling, all cohort members were nominally healthy, though unrecorded immune exposures were likely present. The donor was CMV seronegative and belonged to the group of several hundred seronegative cohort members. A peripheral blood sample was collected from each donor, and TCR beta sequencing was performed on peripheral blood mononuclear cells. Genomic DNA was extracted from the blood cell samples with the Qiagen DNeasy Blood Extraction Kit. V is shortened by 2 bases, J by 9 bases, and the region joining them spans 11 bases. The CDR3, from cysteine to phenylalanine, totals 13 residues. The kept DNA is CDR3 alone, 39 bases in frame from the first base. From the germline V gene, CDR1 is SNHLY and CDR2 is FYNNEI.

This receptor was obtained from a woman in her thirties or forties in good health and CMV-seronegative. Sequencing used PBMCs. The chain is made from TRBV2 and TRBJ1-5; too little of a D gene remains to name it. The nucleotides read TGTGCCAGCAGTGAACTGTCCGAGGCGCCCCAGCATTTT. Its protein product is CASSELSEAPQHF.